This paragraph reports one TCR beta chain. Its antigen is still unknown. The sample comes from a study of graft-versus-host responses after intestinal transplantation. Produced via immunoSEQ multiplex PCR; TCRdb's table is partial and in-frame only. The repertoire holds 80,000 to 85,000 clones, 90% to 95% seen once, with approximately 0.1% in the top ten. From germline, CDR1 is SEHNR and CDR2 FQNEAQ (reference sequence). This CDR3 comprises 15 residues. The V segment lost 4 bases and the J segment 1 base; nucleotides outside the gene matches: 6. The specimen was unstimulated CD4+ T cells sorted from spleen or lymph node cells, collected before intestinal transplant. This chain joins TRBV7-9 and TRBJ1-2, with 7 bases fitting TRBD1. This sequence originates from a human donor who received an intestinal transplant. The CDR3 protein is CASSSGQFFNYGYTF. The CDR3 region has the DNA TGTGCCAGCAGCTCGGGACAGTTCTTTAACTATGGCTACACCTTC.